One sample yielded the 2 T cell receptor beta chains listed below, sequenced in a study of beta chain features in type 1 diabetes. Expressed TCRB transcripts were sequenced because the entire RNA isolate underwent reverse transcription. Repertoires were generated with immunoSEQ multiplex PCR, while TCRdb's copy carries only in-frame clones and drops some. The sample yields 300,000 to 450,000 clones, around 13% seen once. Sequencing used naive CD4+ T cells from blood. These receptors originate from a man younger than 35 in good health.

The chain carries TRBV6-5 and TRBJ1-1; TRBD1 aligns across 12 bases. The CDR3 extends over 15 amino acids. Trimming took 5 bases from V and 5 from J; bases not matched to a gene: 6. Germline V gives CDR1 MNHEY, CDR2 SVGAGI. In nucleotides, the CDR3 is TGTGCCAGCAGTCGGGGGACAGGGGGCGGAACTGAAGCTTTCTTT. Translating it yields CASSRGTGGGTEAFF.

This clone was seen more than once but under ten times. The chain links TRBV25-1 to TRBJ2-1, with 8 bases identical to TRBD2. The CDR3 totals 15 residues. Germline V CDR1 and CDR2: MGHDK, SYGVNS. Trimming took 5 bases from V and 9 from J; bases not matched to a gene: 12. The CDR3 DNA follows: TGTGCCAGCAGTCCCCAAGGACTAGCAGCGGGTGAGCAGTTCTTC. Translation gives CASSPQGLAAGEQFF.